The 14 T cell receptor beta chains below come from one sample, sequenced in a study of blood T cell repertoires in COVID-19. TCRdb keeps only in-frame clones here, not all; method: immunoSEQ multiplex PCR. The sample shows tens of thousands of clones, 80% to 90% of them seen only once. The sequenced material came from peripheral blood. The receptors originated from a man aged 45-65 years with active COVID-19.

This clone came up a few times. J is TRBJ2-7 and V is TRBV5-1; 7 bases are a match to TRBD1. The CDR3 is 14 amino acids. Germline values: CDR1 SGHRS, CDR2 YFSETQ. V trimming: 6 bases; J trimming: 1 base; junction bases outside the gene matches: 7. The CDR3 region is CASTWDRPSYEQYF. As DNA, the CDR3 is TGCGCCAGCACCTGGGACAGACCATCCTACGAGCAGTACTTC.

The rearrangement uses TRBV11-3 and TRBJ2-1, with TRBD2 matching 9 bases. The CDR3 contains 16 residues. The germline gives CDR1 SGHNT, CDR2 YENEEA. V lost 4 bases and J lost 7; bases outside the gene matches: 11. The CDR3 spells CASSSRRLADGNEQFF. As DNA, the CDR3 is TGTGCCAGCAGCTCCCGGAGACTAGCGGATGGGAATGAGCAGTTCTTC.

This chain links TRBV5-6 with TRBJ2-5; D call uncertain. The CDR3 covers 13 residues. Trimming took 4 bases from V and 5 from J, leaving 12 bases between them. Germline V gene sequence: CDR1 SGHDT, CDR2 YYEEEE. Here the CDR3 reads CASSTWASETQYF. DNA of the CDR3: TGTGCCAGCAGCACCTGGGCCAGTGAGACCCAGTACTTC.

The genes are TRBV4-1 and TRBJ2-7; 8 nucleotides match TRBD1. V gave up 3 bases and J gave up 4 bases; unmatched junction bases: 8. Germline CDR1 is MGHRA and CDR2 is YSYEKL. The CDR3 consists of 15 residues. Here the CDR3 reads CASSHPGTGRYEQYF. Written as DNA, the CDR3 is TGCGCCAGCAGCCACCCCGGGACAGGACGGTACGAGCAGTACTTC.

This rearrangement joins TRBV3-1 (or the pseudogene TRBV3-2) to TRBJ2-3, with a tentative D call TRBD1 (5 bases). The V gene's germline CDR1 is LGHDT and CDR2 YNNKEL (reference sequence). This CDR3 spans 14 amino acids. The ends were cut back, 8 bases at V and 2 bases at J, with 14 bases in the middle. In DNA, the CDR3 is TGTGCCAGCGGGTTTGGGGCGTCCACAGATACGCAGTATTTT. The encoded protein is CASGFGASTDTQYF.

This rearrangement joins TRBV5-1 to TRBJ2-1; D may be TRBD2 (5 bases). CDR1 is SGHRS and CDR2 is YFSETQ in the germline V gene. The CDR3 runs 20 residues. The V gene lost 3 bases and the J gene lost 0 bases, with 25 bases spanning the gap. CDR3: CASSSPAGSWPASSYNEQFF. The CDR3 DNA reads TGCGCCAGCAGCTCCCCTGCTGGGAGTTGGCCGGCGAGCTCCTACAATGAGCAGTTCTTC.

In regard to this clone: The junction does not match germline at one end; this may be a read error. V gene TRBV7-9 combines with J gene TRBJ2-7; 8 bases map to TRBD1. The CDR3 is 16 amino acids. Germline lookup yields CDR1 SEHNR and CDR2 FQNEAQ (reference sequence). The CDR3 DNA reads as TGTGCCAGCAGCTCGACTACAGGGGGTTCCTCCCACGAGCAGTACTTC. This encodes CASSSTTGGSSHEQYF.

This rearrangement joins TRBV6-6 to TRBJ2-2, with D unclear. The CDR3 contains 14 residues. Germline lookup yields CDR1 MNHNY and CDR2 SVGAGI (reference sequence). V was pared by 0 bases and J by 2 bases, with 4 bases between. CDR3 in amino acids: CASSYSTNTGELFF. CDR3 coding DNA: TGTGCCAGCAGTTACTCGACAAACACCGGGGAGCTGTTTTTT.

This clone was detected only once. CDR3 sequence (DNA): TGCGCCAGCAGTCGTACAGGGGGGGTTAATGAAAAACTGTTTTTT. This gives the protein CASSRTGGVNEKLFF. This chain connects TRBV5-1 to TRBJ1-4; 8 nucleotides line up with TRBD1. This CDR3 is built from 15 residues. Germline CDR1 reads SGHRS; CDR2 reads YFSETQ. The junction had 7 bases not matched to a gene; V was cut back by 5 bases and J by 4 bases.

This clone was seen a handful of times. The rearrangement joins TRBV4-2 to TRBJ2-5; tentatively, D is TRBD2 (7 bases). Per germline, CDR1 LGHNA and CDR2 YNFKEQ. Trimming removed 1 base at V and 2 bases at J, with 11 bases between. The CDR3 covers 15 residues. In DNA form, the CDR3 reads TGTGCCAGCAGCCAAGGAGGGGGACTACAAGAGACCCAGTACTTC. It translates to CASSQGGGLQETQYF.

The V gene is TRBV9, the J gene TRBJ2-7; no definite D call. CDR1 is SGDLS and CDR2 is YYNGEE in the germline V gene. The CDR3 length is 14 residues. Trimming stripped 0 bases from V and 2 bases from J, with 9 bases between. DNA for the CDR3: TGTGCCAGCAGCGTAGGAGGCAATACCTACGAGCAGTACTTC. This gives the protein CASSVGGNTYEQYF.

This chain joins TRBV5-1 and TRBJ2-1; 8 bases match TRBD1. V gave up 3 bases and J gave up 7 bases; unmatched junction bases: 15. The CDR3 is 17 amino acids. Germline V gene data show CDR1 as SGHRS and CDR2 as YFSETQ. This CDR3 is CASSSSTGTGYSNEQFF. The DNA for the CDR3 is TGCGCCAGCAGCTCCAGCACGGGGACAGGCTATTCAAATGAGCAGTTCTTC.

The rearrangement joins TRBV6-1 to TRBJ1-4, with TRBD1 matching 8 bases. Germline V gene sequence: CDR1 MNHNS, CDR2 SASEGT. Germline trimming cut 3 bases from V and 7 bases from J; bases unmatched to any gene: 4. This CDR3 is 14 amino acids long. The CDR3 spells CASSEGTGVEKLFF. In nucleotides, the CDR3 is TGTGCCAGCAGTGAGGGGACAGGAGTTGAAAAACTGTTTTTT.

The genes are TRBV21-1 and TRBJ1-5; the table's D call, TRBD1, was not checked against the DNA. TRBV21-1 is given as a pseudogene. The CDR3 runs 16 residues. CDR3 region: CASSKGEQETNQPQHF. As DNA, the CDR3 is TGTGCCAGCAGCAAAGGAGAACAGGAGACCAATCAGCCCCAGCATTTT.